This T cell receptor (beta chain) was identified in a study of blood T cells in healthy people across ages. Overall study results and limits: Age showed a roughly linear inverse relationship with TCR beta diversity per million T cells. Long-lived donors had more naive CD4+ cells and higher diversity than aged donors.

Healthy individuals of Caucasian origin from Russia, aged about 6 to 95, served as donors. PBMCs numbering at least 6 million were isolated per sample. CDR1 DFQATT and CDR2 SNEGSKA come from the germline V gene (reference sequence). V lost 2 bases and J 5 bases, leaving 7 bases between the germline ends. The CDR3 runs to 12 residues. Turning to this clonotype: The antigen is unknown.

A second 7 to 11 cycle PCR used barcoded and J-beta primers. TCRdb reprocessed the 5' RACE reads via MiXCR and lists one record per CDR3 protein. The sample yields about 970,000 distinct CDR3 sequences, about 53% seen once. The sample was blood. The clonotype originates from a woman aged 60-75 years in good health. The chain uses TRBV20-1 and TRBJ2-1; unclear D gene. The CDR3 DNA is TGCAGTGCTAGACTTAAGAACAATGAGCAGTTCTTC. Translation gives CSARLKNNEQFF.